Shown below are 21 T cell receptor beta chains from a single sample sequenced in a study of T cells in Graves' hyperthyroidism and ophthalmopathy. Amplification targeted TCR beta CDR3 regions from RNA transcripts. The HTBI primer set drove a first-round RT-PCR of the TCR CDR3. TCRdb re-called the multiplex PCR reads with MiXCR, one entry per CDR3 protein. The sample yields more than 300,000 distinct CDR3 sequences, 17% seen once. The specimen sequenced was blood. The receptor set was obtained from a woman under 40 with Graves' hyperthyroidism that later progressed to Graves' ophthalmopathy.

This clonotype was recorded at least ten times. The V gene is TRBV29-1, the J gene TRBJ2-5; a possible D gene is TRBD1 (6 bases). Germline-derived CDR1 and CDR2 are SQVTM and ANQGSEA. The CDR3 is made up of 13 amino acids. Trimming left V 3 bases short and J 3 bases short, with 11 bases between. Written as DNA, the CDR3 is TGCAGCGTTGAGGTCCACAGGGAAGAGACCCAGTACTTC. Translated: CSVEVHREETQYF.

This clonotype was counted only a few times. The V gene is TRBV28, the J gene TRBJ2-3, with a tentative D call TRBD2 (6 bases). CDR1 is MDHEN and CDR2 is SYDVKM in the germline V gene. The CDR3 extends over 14 amino acids. Trimming removed 7 bases from V and 1 base from J, with 12 bases in between. CDR3 in amino acids: CASISEGGTDTQYF. CDR3 DNA: TGTGCCAGCATCTCGGAGGGAGGCACAGATACGCAGTATTTT.

The chain is built from TRBV18 and TRBJ2-1; D is uncertain. V lost 5 bases to trimming and J lost 3 bases, with 23 bases between them. Germline V CDR1 and CDR2: KGHSH, LQKENI. The CDR3 has 18 amino acids. The CDR3 region is CASSFYSTTPPFYNEQFF. DNA for the CDR3: TGTGCCAGCTCATTTTACTCGACAACCCCCCCCTTCTACAATGAGCAGTTCTTC.

This clonotype was seen many times. This chain joins TRBV6-2 or TRBV6-3 and TRBJ2-3; 11 nucleotides line up with TRBD2. CDR1 MNHEY and CDR2 SVGEGT come from the germline V gene. The CDR3 has 17 amino acids. The J segment lost 6 bases and the V segment lost 4 bases, leaving 12 bases of the junction unmatched. The CDR3 region has the DNA TGTGCCAGCAGTTCCCCGACTAGCGGGACGTTTCGGGATACGCAGTATTTT. It codes for CASSSPTSGTFRDTQYF.

This clonotype was found many times. This chain uses TRBV20-1 with TRBJ2-7, with no clear D. This CDR3 is built from 12 residues. The germline V and J ends were trimmed by 1 base and 3 bases, with 7 bases remaining between them. Looked up from germline, CDR1 is DFQATT and CDR2 is SNEGSKA (reference sequence). The CDR3 bases are TGCAGTGCTAGAGGAGGCAGCTACGAGCAGTACTTC. Translated, it gives CSARGGSYEQYF.

In this sample, this clonotype turned up a few times. The V and J genes are TRBV6-1 and TRBJ1-6, with D possibly being TRBD1 (5 bases). Trimming took 6 bases from V and 10 from J, leaving 16 bases between them. Germline V gene sequence: CDR1 MNHNS, CDR2 SASEGT. The CDR3 is 14 residues long. The CDR3 DNA is TGTGCCAGCAGGGACACAGTGAGACGATCACCCCTCCACTTT. It specifies CASRDTVRRSPLHF.

There are many counts of this clonotype. The chain combines TRBV28 with TRBJ1-6, with D hard to call. V shed 3 bases and J shed 9 bases, with 15 bases lying between them. This CDR3 is 15 amino acids long. Per the germline V gene, CDR1 is MDHEN and CDR2 is SYDVKM. CDR3 loop: CASSFRTTEGSPLHF. The CDR3 coding sequence is TGTGCCAGCAGTTTCCGGACCACGGAGGGTTCACCCCTCCACTTT.

The chain is built from TRBV6-2 or TRBV6-3 and TRBJ2-7; TRBD2 aligns across 13 bases. V lost 4 bases, J lost 7 bases, and 10 bases stayed unmatched. The CDR3 runs 16 residues. CDR1 is MNHEY, CDR2 SVGEGT, per germline. CDR3 bases: TGTGCCAGCAGTTTCGGGACTAGCGGGACCCCTAGGGAGCAGTACTTC. It specifies CASSFGTSGTPREQYF.

The chain joins TRBV3-1 to TRBJ2-5; D ambiguous. Germline V gene lookup returns CDR1 LGHDT and CDR2 YNNKEL (reference sequence). Trimming removed 2 bases from V and 7 bases from J, with 17 bases in between. The CDR3 sequence is 15 residues long. The CDR3 DNA follows: TGTGCCAGCAGCCAATCTGAGGCAGACCATGGGACCCAGTACTTC. It specifies CASSQSEADHGTQYF.

V usage is TRBV5-4 and J usage is TRBJ2-5; weak D call: TRBD2 (6 bases). Per germline, CDR1 SGHNT and CDR2 YYREEE (reference sequence). Trimming removed 4 bases at V and 4 bases at J, with 14 bases between. This CDR3 has 14 amino acids. This chain's CDR3 is CASSGTASRETQYF. The CDR3 DNA sequence: TGTGCCAGCAGCGGGACTGCGTCTAGAGAGACCCAGTACTTC. The variable domain in full, completed from reference TRBV5-4 and TRBJ2-5, reads ETGVTQSPTHLIKTRGQQVTLRCSSQSGHNTVSWYQQALGQGPQFIFQYYREEENGRGNFPPRFSGLQFPNYSSELNVNALELDDSALYLCASSGTASRETQYFGPGTRLLVL.

The chain combines TRBV28 with TRBJ1-5, with D possibly TRBD1 on 6 matching bases. The CDR3 covers 16 residues. Germline-derived CDR1 and CDR2 are MDHEN and SYDVKM. The V end lost 3 bases, the J end lost 0 bases, and 12 bases lay between the germline ends. CDR3 region: CASSLEGQYSNQPQHF. CDR3 nucleotides: TGTGCCAGCAGTTTGGAGGGACAATATAGCAATCAGCCCCAGCATTTT.

This clonotype has a count of ten or more. This sequence joins TRBV5-1 and TRBJ1-1, with D hard to call. Trimming shortened V by 2 bases and J by 4 bases, and 12 bases separated the two germline ends. Per the germline V gene, CDR1 is SGHRS and CDR2 is YFSETQ. The CDR3 sequence is 14 residues long. The CDR3 loop reads CASSLNINPTEAFF. The CDR3 nucleotides are TGCGCCAGCAGCTTAAATATAAACCCCACTGAAGCTTTCTTT.

This chain connects TRBV6-1 to TRBJ2-4; D uncertain. The CDR3 has 13 residues. With 5 bases removed from V and 5 bases from J, the gap between germline ends came to 10 bases. CDR1 is MNHNS and CDR2 is SASEGT in the germline V gene. This CDR3 is CASSSSVENIQYF. The CDR3 DNA is TGTGCCAGCAGTTCATCAGTAGAAAACATTCAGTACTTC.

V is TRBV19 and J is TRBJ2-1; possible D gene TRBD2, 5 bases. Trimming took off 5 bases at V and 15 bases at J, with 17 bases between the two ends. CDR1 is LNHDA and CDR2 is SQIVND in the germline V gene (reference sequence). CDR3 size: 12 residues. The CDR3 coding sequence is TGTGCCAGTAGTGCCACTAGTTTGAGGGTGTTCTTC. Translation gives CASSATSLRVFF.

The V gene is TRBV29-1, the J gene TRBJ2-5; D ambiguous. From germline, CDR1 is SQVTM and CDR2 ANQGSEA. This CDR3 contains 12 residues. With 3 bases removed from V and 2 bases from J, the gap between germline ends came to 7 bases. The DNA for the CDR3 is TGCAGCGTTGATTGTTATCAAGAGACCCAGTACTTC. This sequence encodes CSVDCYQETQYF.

This clonotype was observed many times. This sequence joins TRBV20-1 and TRBJ2-7, with D tentatively TRBD2 (5 bases). Between the trimmed V and J ends, which lost 2 bases and 0 bases, there was a span of 11 bases. Germline V gene sequence: CDR1 DFQATT, CDR2 SNEGSKA (reference sequence). The length of the CDR3 is 14 residues. This CDR3 is CSARRTASSYEQYF. The CDR3 DNA reads TGCAGTGCTAGAAGGACTGCGAGCTCCTACGAGCAGTACTTC.

This clonotype was seen a handful of times. The chain recombines TRBV5-1 with TRBJ2-5; 14 bases match TRBD2. The CDR3 length is 17 residues. The V gene's germline CDR1 is SGHRS and CDR2 YFSETQ. The V and J ends lost 2 bases and 0 bases, in that order; junction bases with no gene match: 3. CDR3 coding DNA: TGCGCCAGCAGCTTATGGACTAGCGGGAGGTACCAAGAGACCCAGTACTTC. Amino acid sequence: CASSLWTSGRYQETQYF.

This clonotype was seen at least ten times. The rearrangement links TRBV12-3 or TRBV12-4 to TRBJ2-7; 7 bases map to TRBD1. The CDR3 sequence is 15 residues long. J gave up 1 base and V 4 bases, and 7 bases lay outside the gene matches. CDR3 DNA sequence: TGTGCCAGCAGTTCCCCAGGGACAGTGTCCTACGAGCAGTACTTC. Its translation is CASSSPGTVSYEQYF.

This clonotype occurred many times. The chain carries TRBV3-1 and TRBJ2-7, with a possible D match to TRBD1 (5 bases). Germline V gene lookup returns CDR1 LGHDT and CDR2 YNNKEL (reference sequence). V was shortened by 4 bases and J by 2 bases, with 12 bases between the two germline ends. The CDR3 spans 14 residues. CDR3 sequence: CASSPSGNTYEQYF. CDR3 in DNA: TGTGCCAGCAGCCCATCAGGGAACACCTACGAGCAGTACTTC.

This clonotype was counted many times. The gene calls are TRBV12-3 or TRBV12-4 and TRBJ1-1; 8 nucleotides match TRBD1. The CDR3 loop spans 17 amino acids. J was trimmed by 0 bases and V by 6 bases; bases with no gene match: 12. The DNA for the CDR3 is TGTGCCAGCAGGGCCCGGACAGGGACGCACATGAACACTGAAGCTTTCTTT. It encodes CASRARTGTHMNTEAFF.

The rearrangement uses TRBV28 and TRBJ1-2, with TRBD1 as a possible D gene (5 bases). V lost 8 bases and J 5 bases, leaving 27 bases between the germline ends. Germline V gene lookup returns CDR1 MDHEN and CDR2 SYDVKM. The CDR3 runs to 17 residues. The CDR3 nucleotides are TGTGCCAGCCTCCCATCCGGGGGACCATACCCTGGGTATGGCTACACCTTC. As protein: CASLPSGGPYPGYGYTF.